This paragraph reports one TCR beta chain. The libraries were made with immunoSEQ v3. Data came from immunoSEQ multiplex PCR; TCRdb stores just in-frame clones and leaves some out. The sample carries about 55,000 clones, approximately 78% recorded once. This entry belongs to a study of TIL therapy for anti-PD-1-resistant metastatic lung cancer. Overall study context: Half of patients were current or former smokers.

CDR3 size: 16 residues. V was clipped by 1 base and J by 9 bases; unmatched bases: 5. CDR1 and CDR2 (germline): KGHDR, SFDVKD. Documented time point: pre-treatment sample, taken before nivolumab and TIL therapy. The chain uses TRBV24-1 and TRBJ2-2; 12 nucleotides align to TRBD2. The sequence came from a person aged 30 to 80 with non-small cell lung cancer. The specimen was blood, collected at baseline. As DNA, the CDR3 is TGTGCCACCAGTGATTTTGGAACTAGCGGGGGGAGGGAGCTGTTTTTT. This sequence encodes CATSDFGTSGGRELFF.